This TCR beta chain was identified in a study of blood T cell repertoires in COVID-19. For the study at large: From the United States, Italy and Spain came samples of acute and convalescent COVID-19. The cDNA or gDNA used as material had been derived from T cells, B-cell-depleted T cells, or PBMCs.

This clone was observed a handful of times. Germline trimming cut 0 bases from V and 5 bases from J; bases unmatched to any gene: 6. This CDR3 spans 16 amino acids. Germline assignment: CDR1 SGHRS and CDR2 YFSETQ. Assay used: immunoSEQ multiplex PCR; TCRdb lists only in-frame clones, some missing. There are some 67,000 clones in the sample; around 86% occur only once, and 5% to 6.5% lies in the top ten. This TCR was sampled from a man in his forties or fifties with active COVID-19. The V gene is TRBV5-1, the J gene TRBJ2-1; 9 bases line up with TRBD2. Input material: peripheral blood. The DNA for the CDR3 is TGCGCCAGCAGCTTGGAGACTAGCGGCCGGAACAATGAGCAGTTCTTC. Translation: CASSLETSGRNNEQFF.